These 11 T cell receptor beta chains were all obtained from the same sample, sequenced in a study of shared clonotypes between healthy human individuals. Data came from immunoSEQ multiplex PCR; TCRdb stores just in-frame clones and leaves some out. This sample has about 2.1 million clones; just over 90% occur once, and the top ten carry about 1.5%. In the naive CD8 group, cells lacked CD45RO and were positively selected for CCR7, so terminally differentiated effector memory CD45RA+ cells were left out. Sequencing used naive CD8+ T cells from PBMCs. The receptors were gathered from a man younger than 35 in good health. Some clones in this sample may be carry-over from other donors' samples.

The chain's CDR3 is CASSAAGGGHNEQFF. The CDR3 DNA follows: TGTGCCAGCAGCGCTGCGGGAGGTGGGCACAATGAGCAGTTCTTC. The rearrangement uses TRBV9 and TRBJ2-1; 8 bases map to TRBD2. This CDR3 is built from 15 residues. Trimming cost V 3 bases and J 5 bases; bases outside gene matches: 7. Germline CDR1 and CDR2: SGDLS and YYNGEE.

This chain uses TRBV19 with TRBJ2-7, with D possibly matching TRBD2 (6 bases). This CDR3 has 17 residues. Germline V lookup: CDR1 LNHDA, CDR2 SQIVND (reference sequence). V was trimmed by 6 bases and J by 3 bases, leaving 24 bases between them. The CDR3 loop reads CASSPGGAGSLSYEQYF. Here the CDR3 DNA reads TGTGCCAGTAGCCCCGGGGGAGCGGGCTCATTGAGCTACGAGCAGTACTTC.

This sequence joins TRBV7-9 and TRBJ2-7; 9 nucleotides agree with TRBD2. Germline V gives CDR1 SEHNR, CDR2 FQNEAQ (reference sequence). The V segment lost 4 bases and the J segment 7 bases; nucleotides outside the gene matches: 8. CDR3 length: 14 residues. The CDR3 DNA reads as TGTGCCAGCAGCTCGACTAGCGGAGGAGAGGAGCAGTACTTC. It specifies CASSSTSGGEEQYF.

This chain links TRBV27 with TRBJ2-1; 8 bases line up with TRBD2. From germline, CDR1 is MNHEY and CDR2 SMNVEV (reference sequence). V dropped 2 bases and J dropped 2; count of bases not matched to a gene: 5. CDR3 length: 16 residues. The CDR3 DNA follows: TGTGCCAGCAGTTTAACGGGAGGGCTTACCTACAATGAGCAGTTCTTC. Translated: CASSLTGGLTYNEQFF.

The CDR3 region is CASSLASRGEAFF. The CDR3 nucleotides are TGTGCCAGCAGCTTGGCCTCTCGGGGTGAAGCTTTCTTT. J is TRBJ1-1 and V is TRBV5-8; D uncertain. This CDR3 has 13 residues. Per the germline V gene, CDR1 is SGHTS and CDR2 is YDEGEE. With 0 bases removed from V and 7 bases from J, the gap between germline ends came to 10 bases.

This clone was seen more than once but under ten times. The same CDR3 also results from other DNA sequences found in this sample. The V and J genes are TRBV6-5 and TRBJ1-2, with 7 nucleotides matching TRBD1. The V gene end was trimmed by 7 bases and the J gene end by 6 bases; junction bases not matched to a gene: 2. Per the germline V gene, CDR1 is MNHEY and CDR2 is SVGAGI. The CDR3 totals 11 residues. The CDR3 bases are TGTGCCAGCACCCAGGGGGATGGCTACACCTTC. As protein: CASTQGDGYTF.

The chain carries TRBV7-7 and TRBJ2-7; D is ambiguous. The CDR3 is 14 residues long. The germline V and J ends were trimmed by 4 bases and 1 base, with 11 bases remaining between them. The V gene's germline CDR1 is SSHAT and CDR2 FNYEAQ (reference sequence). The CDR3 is CASSSSLGSYEQYF. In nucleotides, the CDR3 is TGTGCCAGCAGCTCCTCGCTGGGGTCCTACGAGCAGTACTTC. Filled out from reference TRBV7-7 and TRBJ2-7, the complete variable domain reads GAGVSQSPRYKVTKRGQDVTLRCDPISSHATLYWYQQALGQGPEFLTYFNYEAQPDKSGLPSDRFSAERPEGSISTLTIQRTEQRDSAMYRCASSSSLGSYEQYFGPGTRLTVT.

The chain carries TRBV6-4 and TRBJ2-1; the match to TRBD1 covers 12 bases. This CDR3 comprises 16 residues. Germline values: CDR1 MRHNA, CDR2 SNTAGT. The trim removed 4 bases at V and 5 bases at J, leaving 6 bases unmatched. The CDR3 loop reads CASSAVGQGAHNEQFF. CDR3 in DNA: TGTGCCAGCAGTGCCGTGGGACAGGGGGCCCACAATGAGCAGTTCTTC.

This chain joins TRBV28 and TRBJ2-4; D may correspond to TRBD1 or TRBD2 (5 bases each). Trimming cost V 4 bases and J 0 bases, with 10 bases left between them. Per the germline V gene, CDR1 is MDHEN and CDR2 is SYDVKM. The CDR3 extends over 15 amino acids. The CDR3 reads CASSSGLVAKNIQYF. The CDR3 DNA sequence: TGTGCCAGCAGTTCGGGGCTTGTAGCCAAAAACATTCAGTACTTC.

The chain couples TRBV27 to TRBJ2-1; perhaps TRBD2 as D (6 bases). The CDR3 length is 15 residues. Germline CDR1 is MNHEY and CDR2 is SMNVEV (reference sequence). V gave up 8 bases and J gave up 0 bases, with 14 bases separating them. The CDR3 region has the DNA TGTGCCAGCTCGGGACTCCCAAGCTCCTACAATGAGCAGTTCTTC. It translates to CASSGLPSSYNEQFF.

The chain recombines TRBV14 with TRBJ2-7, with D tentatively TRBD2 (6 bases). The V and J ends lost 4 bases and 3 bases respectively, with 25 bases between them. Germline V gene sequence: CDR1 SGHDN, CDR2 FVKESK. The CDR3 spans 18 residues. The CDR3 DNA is TGTGCCAGCAGCCCCGCAGATGGGGGGTGGGCAGGGAACTACGAGCAGTACTTC. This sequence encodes CASSPADGGWAGNYEQYF. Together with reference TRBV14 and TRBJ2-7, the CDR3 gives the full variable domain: EAGVTQFPSHSVIEKGQTVTLRCDPISGHDNLYWYRRVMGKEIKFLLHFVKESKQDESGMPNNRFLAERTGGTYSTLKVQPAELEDSGVYFCASSPADGGWAGNYEQYFGPGTRLTVT.